These 10 T cell receptor beta chains came from one sample sequenced in a study of cytomegalovirus exposure and HLA in healthy donors. This PCR relied on a set of 60 Vbeta primers and 13 Jbeta primers. Clones were read by immunoSEQ multiplex PCR, and TCRdb kept only the in-frame ones, dropping some. The data show roughly 160,000 clones, over 60% seen once. The sample consisted of PBMCs. Receptor source: a man aged 45 to 65 in good health and CMV-seropositive.

This clone has just a few counts. V and J are TRBV29-1 and TRBJ1-6; 7 nucleotides agree with TRBD1. Germline trimming cut 6 bases from V and 8 bases from J; bases unmatched to any gene: 7. CDR3 size: 13 residues. Germline V gene sequence: CDR1 SQVTM, CDR2 ANQGSEA. The CDR3 DNA is TGCAGCGTCAGACAGGGTGGGGATTCACCCCTCCACTTT. Protein: CSVRQGGDSPLHF.

The V and J genes are TRBV28 and TRBJ1-2; 7 positions agree with TRBD1. The CDR3 covers 12 residues. Germline assignment: CDR1 MDHEN and CDR2 SYDVKM. With V trimmed by 10 bases and J by 1 base, 3 bases remained unmatched. CDR3 nucleotides: TGTGCCACAGGGGGACTTAACTATGGCTACACCTTC. Its translation: CATGGLNYGYTF.

The chain uses TRBV28 and TRBJ1-4, with D hard to call. V lost 2 bases to trimming and J lost 5 bases, with 27 bases between them. CDR1 MDHEN and CDR2 SYDVKM come from the germline V gene. The CDR3 has 20 residues. This CDR3 reads CASSLPQFTDPRFGNEKLFF. Here the CDR3 DNA reads TGTGCCAGCAGTTTACCCCAGTTTACAGATCCCAGGTTTGGGAATGAAAAACTGTTTTTT.

This chain joins TRBV18 and TRBJ2-3; 7 bases fit TRBD1. The germline gives CDR1 KGHSH, CDR2 LQKENI. The CDR3 covers 15 residues. V trimming: 0 bases; J trimming: 5 bases; junction bases outside the gene matches: 5. The CDR3 nucleotides read TGTGCCAGCTCACCACCACGAGGGGACAGAGATACGCAGTATTTT. Translation gives CASSPPRGDRDTQYF.

The chain links TRBV6-1 to TRBJ1-5, with TRBD1 matching 7 bases. Germline V gives CDR1 MNHNS, CDR2 SASEGT. Unmatched junction bases numbered 5, after V lost 2 bases and J lost 1 base. The CDR3 totals 16 residues. CDR3 DNA: TGTGCCAGCAGTGAACGAGGGACAGTAAGCAATCAGCCCCAGCATTTT. It encodes CASSERGTVSNQPQHF.

V is TRBV28 and J is TRBJ2-3; TRBD2 aligns across 10 bases. The CDR3 length is 13 residues. Germline V lookup: CDR1 MDHEN, CDR2 SYDVKM. Trimming at V came to 7 bases and at J to 10 bases, leaving 8 bases not matched to a gene. CDR3 sequence: CASTAGGLSPQYF. The CDR3 nucleotides read TGTGCCAGCACAGCGGGGGGGCTGTCCCCGCAGTATTTT.

The chain links TRBV27 to TRBJ1-2; 8 bases are a match to TRBD1. The CDR3 has 15 residues. J was trimmed by 5 bases and V by 8 bases; bases with no gene match: 13. From germline, CDR1 is MNHEY and CDR2 SMNVEV (reference sequence). The CDR3 coding sequence is TGTGCCAGCCCCGGACAGGGCAATAGTGGATATGGCTACACCTTC. This encodes CASPGQGNSGYGYTF.

The chain employs TRBV2 and TRBJ1-4; the match to TRBD1 covers 7 bases. Per germline, CDR1 SNHLY and CDR2 FYNNEI. The CDR3 totals 14 residues. V was clipped by 7 bases and J by 6 bases; unmatched bases: 8. The CDR3 region is CASNRQGLDEKLFF. CDR3 nucleotide sequence: TGTGCCAGCAACCGACAGGGTTTGGATGAAAAACTGTTTTTT.

The chain links TRBV5-5 to TRBJ1-1; D gene ambiguous. CDR3 size: 16 residues. Trimming removed 2 bases at V and 1 base at J, with 15 bases between. CDR1 is SGHKS, CDR2 YYEKEE, per germline (reference sequence). CDR3 nucleotides: TGTGCCAGCAGCTTTCGCCCGGACTCAGCGAACACTGAAGCTTTCTTT. Translating it yields CASSFRPDSANTEAFF.

The chain employs TRBV4-1 and TRBJ1-2; possible D gene TRBD1, 6 bases. V was trimmed by 1 base and J by 8 bases, leaving 23 bases between them. CDR3 length: 17 residues. CDR1 and CDR2 (germline): MGHRA, YSYEKL. The CDR3 DNA follows: TGCGCCAGCAGCCAAGGATTTGATACAGGGAACTATGGAGGCTACACCTTC. Translating gives CASSQGFDTGNYGGYTF.